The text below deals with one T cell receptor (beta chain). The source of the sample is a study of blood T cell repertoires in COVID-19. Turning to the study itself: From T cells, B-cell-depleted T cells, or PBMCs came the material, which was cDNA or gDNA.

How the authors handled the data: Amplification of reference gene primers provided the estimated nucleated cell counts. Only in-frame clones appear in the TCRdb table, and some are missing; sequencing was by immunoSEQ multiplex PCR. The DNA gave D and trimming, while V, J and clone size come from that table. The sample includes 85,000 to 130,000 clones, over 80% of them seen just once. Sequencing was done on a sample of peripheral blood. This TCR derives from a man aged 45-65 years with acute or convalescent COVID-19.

The chain's CDR3 is CASSMGGSVYEQYF. The CDR3 coding sequence is TGTGCCAGTAGTATGGGGGGATCGGTCTACGAGCAGTACTTC. The chain carries TRBV19 and TRBJ2-7; tentative D call: TRBD2 (6 bases). Trimming removed 3 bases at V and 3 bases at J, with 12 bases between. This CDR3 has 14 residues. Germline lookup yields CDR1 LNHDA and CDR2 SQIVND (reference sequence).